The present T cell receptor (beta chain) was sequenced within a study of cytomegalovirus exposure and HLA in healthy donors. Study-level results: Later, an analysis showed that TCR beta chains associated with HLA were more clonally expanded than others that were equally common. Presence/absence comparisons presumed near-even sequencing depth among donors.

PCR used 60 Vbeta primers and 13 Jbeta primers. In the authors' methods: A follow-up analysis tallied 60 million to 85 million unique TCR beta chains, roughly 10 million shared. Profiled with immunoSEQ multiplex PCR; TCRdb holds only in-frame clones, not every one. V, J and clone size were drawn from that table, and D and trimming were deduced from the DNA. The sample carries around 150,000 clones, around 74% recorded once. A word on this clone: The antigen is not known.

V lost 5 bases, J lost 7 bases, and 8 bases stayed unmatched. CDR3 size: 14 residues. Germline CDR1 reads MNHEY; CDR2 reads SMNVEV (reference sequence). The chain recombines TRBV27 with TRBJ2-7, with TRBD2 matching over 10 bases. Sequencing was performed on PBMCs. The source is a man aged 50 to 59 in good health and CMV-seropositive. DNA of the CDR3: TGTGCCAGCAGTCTACGACTAGCGGGCTATGAGCAGTACTTC. Protein: CASSLRLAGYEQYF.